This TCR beta chain appears in the sequencing data of a study of blood T cells in healthy people across ages. Broader study findings: Naive CD4+ cell counts and diversity both ran higher in long-lived than in aged donors.

With a J-beta primer mix and a sample-barcoded 5' primer, a second PCR ran roughly 6 to 11 cycles. Unique molecular identifiers of 12 random nucleotides labeled each cDNA. MiXCR, applied by TCRdb to the 5' RACE reads, yields one record per CDR3 protein. The sample has roughly 680,000 distinct CDR3 sequences, about 51% seen once; the top ten hold 13%. About 9.9 milliliters of peripheral blood were drawn from each donor. This clonotype was picked up one time. Its antigen is unidentified. The CDR3 covers 14 residues. Germline V CDR1 and CDR2: SGHRS, YFSETQ. The trim removed 4 bases at V and 5 bases at J, leaving 6 bases unmatched.

The sequence came from an elderly woman in good health. Sequenced sample: blood. The rearrangement links TRBV5-1 to TRBJ1-2; 9 bases are shared with TRBD1. The CDR3 nucleotides are TGCGCCAGCAGCGTGACAGGGGGAAGGTATGGCTACACCTTC. This codes for CASSVTGGRYGYTF.